This T cell receptor (beta chain) was profiled in a study of immune evolution from preneoplasia to lung adenocarcinoma. Study at large: HLA loss of heterozygosity: 5.5% to 8.5% AIS, about 14% MIA, over 30% ADC, none AAH. Study-level points and caveats: Later-stage lesions seemingly showed higher T cell density and diversity than normal lung.

A word on this clone: Its antigen is as yet unknown.

TCRdb's copy holds only in-frame clones and misses some; the assay was immunoSEQ multiplex PCR. The table has about 14,000 clones, more than 80% seen once. Resections took place in Japan or China from about 2013 to 2017. Macro-dissection enriched premalignant or tumor cells before nucleic acid extraction. CDR1 is LNHDA, CDR2 SQIVND, per germline (reference sequence). Trimming removed 5 bases at V and 0 bases at J, with 13 bases between. This CDR3 spans 15 amino acids. This chain links TRBV19 with TRBJ1-2; D ambiguous. Sequencing was carried out using FFPE minimally invasive lung adenocarcinoma tissue. The clonotype originates from a person aged 70 to 85 with lung adenocarcinoma. The CDR3 nucleotides read TGTGCCAGTAGTCCTAAGACGTCTTCTAACTATGGCTACACCTTC. Protein: CASSPKTSSNYGYTF.